This TCR beta chain is from a study of T cell responses to AZD1222 COVID-19 vaccine. General study results and limits: The span of vaccine-associated CD4 TCRs extended across spike, with dominance at 160-218 and 743-854. After two AZD1222 doses, spike-specific TCR breadth and depth rose versus day 0.

The data were produced by immunoSEQ multiplex PCR, yet TCRdb's version contains in-frame clones alone and is incomplete. The table lists approximately 150,000 clones, roughly 93% of them singletons. Between the trimmed V and J ends, which lost 6 bases and 4 bases, there was a span of 12 bases. Germline assignment: CDR1 MNHEY and CDR2 SVGAGI. The CDR3 sequence is 13 residues long. For this clone: Antigen: not known.

The source is an adult in good health. The V call is TRBV6-5, the J call TRBJ1-1; D is undetermined. Sequenced here: peripheral blood, sampled on day 0 of MenACWY control vaccination. The CDR3 protein is CASRNSKGTEAFF. The CDR3 DNA sequence: TGTGCCAGCAGGAACAGTAAAGGCACTGAAGCTTTCTTT.